This record looks at one T cell receptor (beta chain) sequence and its context. What this receptor recognizes is not known. A read error may produce the germline difference seen at one junction end. Per the publication, the time point label means: week 5, during vaccination. A 20-mer mutant IDH1 peptide at 300 micrograms in Montanide made up each vaccine dose, which was injected subcutaneously together with topical imiquimod. Newly diagnosed WHO grade 3 or 4 IDH1-mutant astrocytomas showing loss of nuclear ATRX were present in the donors. The samples were drawn from NOA16, a multicentre, single-arm, open-label phase I trial in Germany that tested a mutant IDH1 peptide vaccine in humans for the first time. Genomic DNA for TCRB sequencing was isolated from EDTA blood with the DNeasy Blood and Tissue Kit. These data are taken from a study of a mutant IDH1 vaccine in newly diagnosed glioma (dated by TCRdb to about 2021). In terms of the full investigation: Patients received eight vaccinations in weeks 1, 3, 5, 7, 11, 15, 19 and 23, corresponding to visits V03 through V10. In the chemotherapy-containing groups, vaccination started alongside temozolomide cycles, whereas in patients who had radiotherapy alone it started 4-6 weeks after radiotherapy. Of the 32 treated patients, about 60% were male and around 40% were female, and the mean age was approximately 40 years. Before enrollment, patients had received standard therapy of radiotherapy alone, temozolomide alone, or radiochemotherapy with temozolomide; most received the combination. Peripheral blood was collected at six visits: V03 (baseline), V05, V07, V10, V12 and V13. For exploratory analyses, 25 to 30 treated patients had longitudinal TCRB deep sequencing done wherever samples were available. Overall study outcomes, separate from this receptor: Vaccine-induced immune responses across multiple MHC alleles were detected in 80% to 95% of patients. Selection of PBMC samples for TCRB deep sequencing was based on availability. According to the authors, sample limitations meant that analyses of patient blood samples could not be reproduced. No apparent relationship was observed between pseudoprogression and alterations in the top peripheral T cell clonotypes detected by TCRB sequencing.

Library preparation used the immunoSEQ multiplex PCR assay. The hsTCRB Kit was used according to the manufacturer's protocol to amplify rearranged TCR beta chain sequences. An Illumina MiSeq was used to sequence the TCRB libraries. Concerning the study's data processing: The kit vendor's proprietary platform handled demultiplexing, trimming and gene mapping. The table comes from immuneACCESS by way of TCRdb, which keeps in-frame sequences with V and J called. Part of the clones is missing from these tables; in studies checked, under half for an unresolved V gene and the rest for unknown reasons. From that table come the V and J calls and clone size; the DNA was used to work out D and trimming. This sample lists 50,000 or so clones; around 80% were detected once. The ten most abundant clones make up approximately 2% of the sample. The sequence was obtained from a woman in her thirties or forties with glioma. The material was PBMCs, obtained from a glioma patient whose treatment included an IDH1 peptide vaccine.

CDR3 loop: CASSRAISSQTGELFF. The sequenced DNA: TGTGCTAGCAGCCGGGCGATATCCTCCCAGACCGGGGAGCTGTTTTTT. The V gene is TRBV7-7 and the J gene is TRBJ2-2; no D gene can be assigned with confidence. The germline V gene (reference sequence) sets CDR1 to SSHAT and CDR2 to FNYEAQ. The CDR3, cysteine through phenylalanine, is 16 amino acids long. The kept DNA is CDR3 alone, 48 bases in frame from the first base.